This TCR beta chain was documented in a study of monozygotic twins with inflammatory bowel disease (dated by TCRdb to between 2018 and 2020). Some background on the complete study: The full study comprised around 30 monozygotic twin pairs: nine German pairs (four IBD-concordant, five IBD-discordant) and 19 IBD-discordant Danish pairs. Within discordant pairs, disease-associated traits were sought mainly by comparing IBD patients with their genetically identical healthy co-twins. Each individual had, on average, about 151 000 unique TCRalpha sequences and 181 000 unique TCRbeta sequences available for analysis. The research as a whole found: No single strong signal or clonotype linked to IBD turned up in the results, so the idea that one exists was not supported. The analysis was unable to tell apart different T cell subtypes. Because patients received different immunosuppressive treatments, the repertoires may have picked up extra background noise and variability between individuals. TCRbeta repertoire diversity, by inverse Simpson index, was decreased in IBD patients compared with their healthy co-twins. Compared with healthy twins, IBD patients had fewer clonotypes in common with other individuals, a difference most pronounced in patients showing signs of disease activity. Concordant and discordant twins showed no difference in repertoire similarity, possibly because of limited statistical power.

An approximately 2.5 ml peripheral blood sample was drawn into PAXgene tubes per donor and stored at -80°C. Without T cell sorting, total RNA was isolated from whole blood using the PAXgene blood miRNA kit on an automated QIAcube. Deep TCRalpha and TCRbeta repertoire profiling with unique molecular barcoding was performed on peripheral blood of monozygotic twin pairs concordant or discordant for inflammatory bowel disease. Smoking habits were recorded for all twin pairs, and individuals were classified as current, former or never smokers. Reading from cysteine to phenylalanine, the CDR3 counts 14 amino acids. No DNA is listed. From the germline V gene, CDR1 is SGHRS and CDR2 is YFSETQ. On this clonotype: The target of this receptor is not known.

Library preparation was by 5' RACE. The input for every TCR library was around 3.5 ug of total RNA. For each sample, cDNA was synthesized in eight separate reactions using SMARTScribe reverse transcriptase. During cDNA synthesis, template switching introduced unique molecular identifiers that contained a 6-nucleotide sample barcode. TCRalpha and TCRbeta cDNA was amplified in two nested PCRs of about 17 and 10 cycles, and bead purification was carried out after each PCR. Before amplification, cDNA was treated with uracil DNA-glycosylase and purified using the QIAquick PCR purification kit. In the second PCR, Illumina TruSeq-compatible adapters and sample-specific barcodes were added. Library quality and concentration were assessed using TapeStation and Qubit, and 4.5 to 6.5 ng of each library was pooled. Sequencing of pooled libraries was carried out on an Illumina HiSeq2500 single-index Rapid Run using 2 x 100 bp reads and custom sequencing primers. Turning to the authors' computational methods: MiGEC version 1.2.6 was used for UMI-based consensus assembly, which corrected PCR and sequencing errors. MiXCR version 2.1.1 handled V(D)J alignment, clonotype assembly and CDR3 extraction. To normalise gene usage, clonotype sharing and MAIT/NKT TCR abundance, the analysis used the top 1000, 10 000 and 20 000 clonotypes per sample. Diversity was computed as the inverse Simpson index with the vegan R package after downsampling to 27 000 UMIs. Statistical testing used paired Mann-Whitney U tests on the discordant twin pairs and applied Benjamini-Hochberg correction for multiple testing. Based on TCRdb reprocessing of the reads, there is one entry per CDR3 protein sequence, and DNA is missing. TCRdb assigned the V and J calls; the authors' analysis was not used. This sample's listing comprises about 110,000 distinct CDR3 sequences. Together, the top ten hold about an eighth of the sample.

This TCR was sampled from a human donor with ulcerative colitis or Crohn's disease, or a healthy co-twin of an affected twin (not recorded which). The sequencing input was blood. The sequence links TRBV5-1 to TRBJ2-3; TCRdb lists TRBD2, though no DNA is available to test this call. The CDR3: CASSLSLARDTQYF.